One TCR beta chain is described in this entry. The antigen is undetermined. These data belong to a study of brain T cells in children with intractable seizures. Surgery cases with the highest brain T cell transcript signatures were chosen for sequencing. At least one anti-epileptic drug was given before surgery. Repertoires were generated with immunoSEQ multiplex PCR, while TCRdb's copy carries only in-frame clones and drops some. This sample yields about 76,000 clones, of which about 93% are seen a single time; approximately 1.4% belongs to the top ten. The CDR3 covers 13 residues. V gave up 7 bases and J gave up 0 bases, with 10 bases separating them. CDR1 and CDR2 (germline): SNHLY, FYNNEI. Overall study results and limits: Absence of clones before surgery may stem from lower sequencing depth. Only CDR3 sequence similarity suggested viral specificity, without known HCMV serostatus.

The chain is built from TRBV2 and TRBJ2-7; D remains ambiguous. Here the sequenced sample was peripheral blood, taken at surgery. The sequence derives from a boy in the first two years of life with tuberous sclerosis and intractable seizures. For the CDR3, the DNA is TGTGCCAGCAAGGGCCCTTCCTCCTACGAGCAGTACTTC. Protein sequence: CASKGPSSYEQYF.